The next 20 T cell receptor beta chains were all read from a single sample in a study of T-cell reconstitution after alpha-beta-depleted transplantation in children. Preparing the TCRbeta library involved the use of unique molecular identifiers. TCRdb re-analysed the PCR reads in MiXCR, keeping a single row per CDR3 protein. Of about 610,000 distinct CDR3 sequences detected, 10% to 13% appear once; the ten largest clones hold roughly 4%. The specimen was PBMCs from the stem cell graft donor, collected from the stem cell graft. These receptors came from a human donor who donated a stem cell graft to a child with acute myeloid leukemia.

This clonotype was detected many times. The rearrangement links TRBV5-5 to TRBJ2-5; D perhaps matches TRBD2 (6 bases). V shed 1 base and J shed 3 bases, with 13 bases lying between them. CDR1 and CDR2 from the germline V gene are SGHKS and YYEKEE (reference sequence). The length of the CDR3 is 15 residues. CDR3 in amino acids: CASSLRLAREETQYF. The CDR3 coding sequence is TGTGCCAGCAGCTTGAGGCTAGCGCGCGAAGAGACCCAGTACTTC.

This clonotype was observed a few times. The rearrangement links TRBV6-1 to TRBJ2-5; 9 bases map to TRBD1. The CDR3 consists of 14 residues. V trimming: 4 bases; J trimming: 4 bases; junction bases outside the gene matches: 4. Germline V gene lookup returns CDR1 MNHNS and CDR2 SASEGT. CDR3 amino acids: CASSGTGVRETQYF. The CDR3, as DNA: TGTGCCAGCAGTGGGACAGGGGTCCGAGAGACCCAGTACTTC.

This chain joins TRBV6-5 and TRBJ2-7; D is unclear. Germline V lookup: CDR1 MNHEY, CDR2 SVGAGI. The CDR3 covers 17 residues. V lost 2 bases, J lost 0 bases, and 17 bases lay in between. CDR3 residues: CASSYRASAASSYEQYF. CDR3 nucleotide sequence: TGTGCCAGCAGTTACCGAGCCTCGGCGGCCAGCTCCTACGAGCAGTACTTC.

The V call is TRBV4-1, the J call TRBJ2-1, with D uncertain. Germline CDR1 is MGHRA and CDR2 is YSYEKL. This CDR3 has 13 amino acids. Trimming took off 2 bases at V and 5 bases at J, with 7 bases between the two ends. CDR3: CASSQFRDNEQFF. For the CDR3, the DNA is TGCGCCAGCAGCCAATTTAGGGACAATGAGCAGTTCTTC.

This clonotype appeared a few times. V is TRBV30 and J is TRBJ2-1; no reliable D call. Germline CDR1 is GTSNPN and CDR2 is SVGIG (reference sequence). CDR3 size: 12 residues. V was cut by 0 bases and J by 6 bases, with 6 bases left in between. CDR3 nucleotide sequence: TGTGCCTGGAGTGTATATGGCAATGAGCAGTTCTTC. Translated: CAWSVYGNEQFF.

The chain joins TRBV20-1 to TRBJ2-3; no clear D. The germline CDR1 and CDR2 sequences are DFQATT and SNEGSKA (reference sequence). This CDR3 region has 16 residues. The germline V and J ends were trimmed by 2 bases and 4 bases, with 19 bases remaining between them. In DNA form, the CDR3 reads TGCAGTGCTAGACGGGTCCGAGGTACCAAGGCAGATACGCAGTATTTT. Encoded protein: CSARRVRGTKADTQYF.

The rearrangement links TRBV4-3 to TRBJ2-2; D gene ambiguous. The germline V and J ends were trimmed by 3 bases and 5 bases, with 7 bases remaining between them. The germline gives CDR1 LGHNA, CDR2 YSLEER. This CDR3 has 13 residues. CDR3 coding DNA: TGCGCCAGCAGCCATGGGTGGACCGGGGAGCTGTTTTTT. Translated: CASSHGWTGELFF.

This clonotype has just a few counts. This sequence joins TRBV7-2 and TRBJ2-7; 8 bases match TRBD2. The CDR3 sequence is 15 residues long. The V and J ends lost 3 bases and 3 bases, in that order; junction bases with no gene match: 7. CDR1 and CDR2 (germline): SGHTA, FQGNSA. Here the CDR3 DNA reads TGTGCCAGCAGCTTCCGTGAGCGGGAGTACTACGAGCAGTACTTC. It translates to CASSFREREYYEQYF.

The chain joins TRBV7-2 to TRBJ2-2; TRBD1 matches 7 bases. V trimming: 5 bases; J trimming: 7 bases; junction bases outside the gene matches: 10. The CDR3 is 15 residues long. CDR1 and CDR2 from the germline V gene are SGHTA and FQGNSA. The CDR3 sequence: CASSPSDRASGELFF. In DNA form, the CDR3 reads TGTGCCAGCAGCCCAAGCGACAGGGCGAGCGGGGAGCTGTTTTTT.

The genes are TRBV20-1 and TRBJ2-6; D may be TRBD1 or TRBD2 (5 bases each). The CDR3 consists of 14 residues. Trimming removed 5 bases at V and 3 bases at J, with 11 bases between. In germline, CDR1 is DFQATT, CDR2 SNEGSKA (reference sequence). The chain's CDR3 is CSAPGPGGANVLTF. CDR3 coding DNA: TGCAGTGCTCCGGGGCCTGGTGGGGCCAACGTCCTGACTTTC.

The CDR3 DNA sequence: TGTGCCAGCAGCCAAGGTCGGGACAGCTTCCAAGAGACCCAGTACTTC. Translating gives CASSQGRDSFQETQYF. The chain couples TRBV14 to TRBJ2-5; 7 nucleotides line up with TRBD1. The CDR3 is made up of 16 amino acids. V shed 1 base, J shed 1 base, and the junction held 6 bases outside the gene matches. Germline V CDR1 and CDR2: SGHDN, FVKESK. The whole variable domain, filled in from reference TRBV14 and TRBJ2-5, reads EAGVTQFPSHSVIEKGQTVTLRCDPISGHDNLYWYRRVMGKEIKFLLHFVKESKQDESGMPNNRFLAERTGGTYSTLKVQPAELEDSGVYFCASSQGRDSFQETQYFGPGTRLLVL.

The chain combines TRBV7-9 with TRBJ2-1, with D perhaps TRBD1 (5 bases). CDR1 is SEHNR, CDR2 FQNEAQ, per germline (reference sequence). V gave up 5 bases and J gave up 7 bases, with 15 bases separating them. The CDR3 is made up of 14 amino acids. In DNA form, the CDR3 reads TGTGCCAGCAGCATAGACAGAGGCAAGAATGAGCAGTTCTTC. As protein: CASSIDRGKNEQFF.

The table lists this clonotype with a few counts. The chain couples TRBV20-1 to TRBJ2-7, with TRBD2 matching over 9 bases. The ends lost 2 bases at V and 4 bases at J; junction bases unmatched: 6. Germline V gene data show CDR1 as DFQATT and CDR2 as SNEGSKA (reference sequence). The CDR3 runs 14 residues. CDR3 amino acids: CSARHWTSVYEQYF. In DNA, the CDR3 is TGCAGTGCTAGACATTGGACTAGCGTATACGAGCAGTACTTC.

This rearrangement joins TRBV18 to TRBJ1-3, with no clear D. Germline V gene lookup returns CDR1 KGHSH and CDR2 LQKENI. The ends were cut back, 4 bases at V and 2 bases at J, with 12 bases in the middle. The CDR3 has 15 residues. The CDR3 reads CASSRGPLTGNTIYF. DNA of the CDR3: TGTGCCAGCTCACGGGGTCCCCTAACTGGAAACACCATATATTTT.

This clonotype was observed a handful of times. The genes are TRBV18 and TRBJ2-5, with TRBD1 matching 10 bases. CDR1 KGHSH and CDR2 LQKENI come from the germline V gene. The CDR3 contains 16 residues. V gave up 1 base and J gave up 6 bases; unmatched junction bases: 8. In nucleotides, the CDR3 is TGTGCCAGCTCACCACTTCGGGACAGGGGTATGAAGACCCAGTACTTC. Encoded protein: CASSPLRDRGMKTQYF.

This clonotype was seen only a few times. CDR3 DNA: TGCAGACCCGGGATAGCCAAAAACATTCAGTACTTC. It translates to CRPGIAKNIQYF. V and J are TRBV20-1 and TRBJ2-4; a weak D match, TRBD2 (5 bases). CDR3 length: 12 amino acids. Per germline, CDR1 DFQATT and CDR2 SNEGSKA (reference sequence).

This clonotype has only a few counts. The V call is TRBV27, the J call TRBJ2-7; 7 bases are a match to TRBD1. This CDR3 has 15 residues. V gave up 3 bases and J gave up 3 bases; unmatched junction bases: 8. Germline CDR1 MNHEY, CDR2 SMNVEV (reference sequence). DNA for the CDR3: TGTGCCAGCAGTTTGAGTACAGGGGATCACTACGAGCAGTACTTC. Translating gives CASSLSTGDHYEQYF.

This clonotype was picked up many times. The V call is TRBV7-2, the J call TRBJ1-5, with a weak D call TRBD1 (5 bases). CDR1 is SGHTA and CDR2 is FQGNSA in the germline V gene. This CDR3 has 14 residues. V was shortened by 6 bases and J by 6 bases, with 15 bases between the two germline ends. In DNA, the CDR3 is TGTGCCAGCAGAGATTCTTCAGGGTCTCAGCCCCAGCATTTT. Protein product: CASRDSSGSQPQHF.

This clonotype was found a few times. Written as DNA, the CDR3 is TGTGCCAGCAGCCTTCGACTAGCGGGAGGGCCCGGGGAGCTGTTTTTT. Protein: CASSLRLAGGPGELFF. The chain has TRBV3-1 and TRBJ2-2; 14 nucleotides agree with TRBD2. Germline trimming cut 4 bases from V and 6 bases from J; bases unmatched to any gene: 4. Germline V gene lookup returns CDR1 LGHDT and CDR2 YNNKEL (reference sequence). The CDR3 length is 16 residues.

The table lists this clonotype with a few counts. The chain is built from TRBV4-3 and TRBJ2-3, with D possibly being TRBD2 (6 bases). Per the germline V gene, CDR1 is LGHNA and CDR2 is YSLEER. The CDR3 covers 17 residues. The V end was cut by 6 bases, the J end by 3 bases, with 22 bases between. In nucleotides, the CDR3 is TGCGCCAGCAGTCGAGGGAGCGGAGGGTCAGCGACAGATACGCAGTATTTT. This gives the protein CASSRGSGGSATDTQYF.